These 8 T cell receptor beta chains were all obtained from the same sample, sequenced in a study of shared clonotypes between healthy human individuals. Clones were read by immunoSEQ multiplex PCR, and TCRdb kept only the in-frame ones, dropping some. The data contain 1,400,000 or so clones, 98% to 99% of them singletons. Sequencing was performed on naive CD4+ T cells sorted from blood. The subset is: CD45RA+ positively selected. Receptors originate from a man aged 25-45 years in good health.

The chain carries TRBV11-3 and TRBJ2-1, with TRBD1 matching over 9 bases. Germline CDR1 and CDR2: SGHNT and YENEEA. There are 12 residues in the CDR3. Trimming took 8 bases from V and 12 from J; bases not matched to a gene: 8. CDR3: CASEGGGQGQFF. The CDR3 DNA sequence: TGTGCCAGCGAGGGTGGGGGACAGGGGCAGTTCTTC.

The rearrangement links TRBV29-1 to TRBJ1-1, with a possible D match to TRBD1 (5 bases). CDR1 and CDR2 (germline): SQVTM, ANQGSEA. CDR3 length equals 12 residues. Trimming removed 3 bases at V and 4 bases at J, with 9 bases between. CDR3 nucleotide sequence: TGCAGCGTTGACACGGGGGTCACTGAAGCTTTCTTT. Its translation: CSVDTGVTEAFF.

The J gene is TRBJ2-1, the V gene TRBV7-8; TRBD2 matches at 11 bases. The germline gives CDR1 SGHVS, CDR2 FQNEAQ. The length of the CDR3 is 15 residues. The V segment lost 5 bases and the J segment 7 bases; nucleotides outside the gene matches: 7. CDR3 residues: CASSPRPSGGNEQFF. For the CDR3, the DNA is TGTGCCAGCAGCCCCCGACCTAGCGGGGGGAATGAGCAGTTCTTC.

This chain connects TRBV7-8 to TRBJ2-6, with D tentatively TRBD1 (6 bases). CDR1 SGHVS and CDR2 FQNEAQ come from the germline V gene. This CDR3 has 17 residues. V lost 5 bases, J lost 0 bases, and 14 bases lay in between. The CDR3 region has the DNA TGTGCCAGCAGCCCCCGGGACATCATCTCTGGGGCCAACGTCCTGACTTTC. Translated, it gives CASSPRDIISGANVLTF.

The V gene is TRBV19, the J gene TRBJ2-7; a weak D match, TRBD2 (6 bases). Germline V gene lookup returns CDR1 LNHDA and CDR2 SQIVND (reference sequence). Trimming cost V 5 bases and J 0 bases, with 17 bases left between them. This CDR3 is 16 amino acids long. CDR3 amino acids: CASSPDLAPSSYEQYF. DNA for the CDR3: TGTGCCAGTAGTCCCGATCTAGCGCCAAGCTCCTACGAGCAGTACTTC.

Comment on this clone: The same CDR3 also results from other DNA sequences found in this sample. V and J are TRBV25-1 and TRBJ1-2; a weak D match, TRBD1 (6 bases). The CDR3 spans 12 residues. Germline V gene lookup returns CDR1 MGHDK and CDR2 SYGVNS. Trimming pared 3 bases from V and 4 bases from J, leaving 6 bases between. CDR3 in DNA: TGTGCCAGCAGTGAGGGGGCCTATGGCTACACCTTC. It codes for CASSEGAYGYTF.

This chain links TRBV5-4 with TRBJ2-5; 7 nucleotides align to TRBD1. From germline, CDR1 is SGHNT and CDR2 YYREEE (reference sequence). Trimming removed 0 bases from V and 4 bases from J; junction bases left unmatched: 9. The CDR3 loop spans 16 amino acids. The CDR3 loop is CASSLGGGEIGETQYF. The CDR3 DNA follows: TGTGCCAGCAGCTTGGGAGGGGGCGAAATTGGAGAGACCCAGTACTTC.

V usage is TRBV5-5 and J usage is TRBJ2-2; possible D gene TRBD2, 5 bases. The CDR3 length is 16 residues. In germline, CDR1 is SGHKS, CDR2 YYEKEE (reference sequence). The ends were cut back, 3 bases at V and 3 bases at J, with 15 bases in the middle. CDR3 DNA sequence: TGTGCCAGCAGCTCACCCATCGACGGGGACACCGGGGAGCTGTTTTTT. Protein sequence: CASSSPIDGDTGELFF.